This TCR beta chain was retrieved from a study of T cell repertoires in cytomegalovirus infection. Study at large: Shared public TCR beta signatures pointed to both CMV infection and a matching HLA type. Whole-study findings and limits: Pooled public TCR beta family frequency picked out CMV carriers with the relevant HLA.

CDR3 length: 9 residues. The V end was cut by 7 bases, the J end by 16 bases, with 14 bases between. Germline values: CDR1 SQVTM, CDR2 ANQGSEA. In TCRdb, the reads were re-called with MiXCR into one record per CDR3 protein. The sample lists about 260,000 distinct CDR3 sequences, approximately 8.3% seen once, with approximately 15% in the top ten. This clonotype was counted only a few times. Antigen specificity is unknown. The origin of this receptor is a human donor in good health (CMV status not recorded). Some clones in this sample may be carry-over from other donors' samples. This chain uses TRBV29-1 with TRBJ1-3; D perhaps matches TRBD1 (5 bases). Source material: PBMCs. CDR3 sequence: CSAALGAYF. DNA of the CDR3: TGCAGCGCCGCCCTAGGGGCTTATTTT.